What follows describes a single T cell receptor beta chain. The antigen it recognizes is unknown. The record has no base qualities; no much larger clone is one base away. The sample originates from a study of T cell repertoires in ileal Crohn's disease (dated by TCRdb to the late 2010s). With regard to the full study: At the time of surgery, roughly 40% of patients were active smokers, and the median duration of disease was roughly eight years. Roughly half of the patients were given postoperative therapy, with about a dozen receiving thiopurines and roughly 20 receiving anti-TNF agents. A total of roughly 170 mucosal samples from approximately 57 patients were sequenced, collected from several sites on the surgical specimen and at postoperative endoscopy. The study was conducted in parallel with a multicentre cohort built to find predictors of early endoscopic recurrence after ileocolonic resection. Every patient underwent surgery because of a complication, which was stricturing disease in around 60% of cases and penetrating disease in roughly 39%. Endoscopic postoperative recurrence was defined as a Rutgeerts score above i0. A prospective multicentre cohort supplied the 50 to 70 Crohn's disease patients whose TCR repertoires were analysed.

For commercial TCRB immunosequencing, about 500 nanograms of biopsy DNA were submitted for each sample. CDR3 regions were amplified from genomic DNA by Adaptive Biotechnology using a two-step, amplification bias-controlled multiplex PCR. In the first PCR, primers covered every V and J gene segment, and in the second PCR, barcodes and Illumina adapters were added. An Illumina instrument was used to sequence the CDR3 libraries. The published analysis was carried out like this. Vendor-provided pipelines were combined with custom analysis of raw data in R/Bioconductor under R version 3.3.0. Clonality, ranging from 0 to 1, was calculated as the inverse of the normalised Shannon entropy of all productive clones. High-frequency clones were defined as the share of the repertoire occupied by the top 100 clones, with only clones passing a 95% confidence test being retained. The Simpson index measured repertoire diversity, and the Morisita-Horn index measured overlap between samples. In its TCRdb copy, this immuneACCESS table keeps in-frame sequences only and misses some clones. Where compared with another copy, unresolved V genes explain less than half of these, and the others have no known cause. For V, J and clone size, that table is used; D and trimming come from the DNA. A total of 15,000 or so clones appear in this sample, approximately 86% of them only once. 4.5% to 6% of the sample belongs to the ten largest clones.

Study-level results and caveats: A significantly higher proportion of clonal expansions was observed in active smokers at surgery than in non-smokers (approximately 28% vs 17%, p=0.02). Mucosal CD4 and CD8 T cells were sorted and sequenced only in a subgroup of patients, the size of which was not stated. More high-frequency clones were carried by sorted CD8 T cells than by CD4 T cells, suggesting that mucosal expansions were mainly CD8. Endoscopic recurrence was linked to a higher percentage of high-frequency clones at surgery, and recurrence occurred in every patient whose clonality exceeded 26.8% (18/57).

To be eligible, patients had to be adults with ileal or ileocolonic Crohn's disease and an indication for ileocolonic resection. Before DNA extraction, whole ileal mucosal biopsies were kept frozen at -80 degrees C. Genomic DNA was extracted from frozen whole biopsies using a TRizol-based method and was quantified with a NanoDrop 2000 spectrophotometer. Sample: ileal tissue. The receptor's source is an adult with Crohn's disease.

CDR3 reads: CASCPLLGELFF. The DNA sequence is given as TGTGCCAGCTGCCCCCTCCTAGGGGAGCTGTTTTTT. The chain joins TRBV5-6 to TRBJ2-2, with the D gene not confidently named. V is clipped by 7 bases and J by 8 bases, and the sequence between their germline boundaries is 12 bases long. Including the terminal cysteine and phenylalanine, the CDR3 comprises 12 residues. Only the CDR3 DNA is retained, 36 bases long and in frame from the first base. CDR1 and CDR2 are read off the germline V gene as SGHDT and YYEEEE.